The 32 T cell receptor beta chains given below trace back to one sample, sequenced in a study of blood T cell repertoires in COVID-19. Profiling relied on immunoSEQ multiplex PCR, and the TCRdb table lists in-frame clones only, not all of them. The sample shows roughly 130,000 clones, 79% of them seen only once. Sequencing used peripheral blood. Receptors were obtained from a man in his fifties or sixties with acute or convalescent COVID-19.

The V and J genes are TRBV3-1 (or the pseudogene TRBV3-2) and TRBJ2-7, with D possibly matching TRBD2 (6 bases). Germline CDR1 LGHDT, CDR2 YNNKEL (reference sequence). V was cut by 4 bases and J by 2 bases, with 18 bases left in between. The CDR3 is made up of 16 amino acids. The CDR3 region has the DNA TGTGCCAGCAGCCCCCCCCAAAGCGGGTTAGCCTACGAGCAGTACTTC. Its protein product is CASSPPQSGLAYEQYF.

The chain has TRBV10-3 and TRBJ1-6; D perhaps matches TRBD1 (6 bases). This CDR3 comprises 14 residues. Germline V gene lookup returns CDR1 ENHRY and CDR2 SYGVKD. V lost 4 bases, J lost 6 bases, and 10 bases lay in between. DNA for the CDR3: TGTGCCATCAGTGGGGGAGGGGGTAATTCACCCCTCCACTTT. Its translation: CAISGGGGNSPLHF.

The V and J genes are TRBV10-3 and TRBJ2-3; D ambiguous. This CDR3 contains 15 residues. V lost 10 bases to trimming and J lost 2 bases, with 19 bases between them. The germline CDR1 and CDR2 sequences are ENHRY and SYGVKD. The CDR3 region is CANRESSDNTDTQYF. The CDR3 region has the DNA TGTGCCAACCGAGAGAGTTCTGATAACACAGATACGCAGTATTTT.

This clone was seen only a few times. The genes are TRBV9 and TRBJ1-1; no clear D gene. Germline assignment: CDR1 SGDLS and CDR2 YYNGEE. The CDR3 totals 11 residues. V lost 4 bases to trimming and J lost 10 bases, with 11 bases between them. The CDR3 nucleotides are TGTGCCAGCAGCACTCGGGGTAGAGCTTTCTTT. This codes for CASSTRGRAFF. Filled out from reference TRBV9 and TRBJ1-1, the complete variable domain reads DSGVTQTPKHLITATGQRVTLRCSPRSGDLSVYWYQQSLDQGLQFLIQYYNGEERAKGNILERFSAQQFPDLHSELNLSSLELGDSALYFCASSTRGRAFFGQGTRLTVV.

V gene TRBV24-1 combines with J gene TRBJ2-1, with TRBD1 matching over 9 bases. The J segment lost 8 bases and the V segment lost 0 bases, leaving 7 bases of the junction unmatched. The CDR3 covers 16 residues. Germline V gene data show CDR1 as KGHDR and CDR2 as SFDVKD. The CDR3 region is CATSDLGTGRVDEQFF. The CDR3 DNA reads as TGTGCCACCAGTGATTTGGGGACAGGGAGGGTGGATGAGCAGTTCTTC.

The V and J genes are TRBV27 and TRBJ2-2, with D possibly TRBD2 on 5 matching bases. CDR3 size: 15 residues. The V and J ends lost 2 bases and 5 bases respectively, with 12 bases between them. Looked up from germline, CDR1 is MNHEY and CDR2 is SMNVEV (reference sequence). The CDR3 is CASSLKWAGTGELFF. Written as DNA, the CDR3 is TGTGCCAGCAGTTTAAAATGGGCGGGTACCGGGGAGCTGTTTTTT.

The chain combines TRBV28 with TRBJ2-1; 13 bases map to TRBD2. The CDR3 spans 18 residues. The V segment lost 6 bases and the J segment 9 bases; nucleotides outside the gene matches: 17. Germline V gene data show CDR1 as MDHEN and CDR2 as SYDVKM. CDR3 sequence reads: CASSRPPGTSGIGGEQFF. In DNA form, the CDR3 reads TGTGCCAGCAGCCGTCCACCCGGGACTAGCGGGATCGGCGGTGAGCAGTTCTTC.

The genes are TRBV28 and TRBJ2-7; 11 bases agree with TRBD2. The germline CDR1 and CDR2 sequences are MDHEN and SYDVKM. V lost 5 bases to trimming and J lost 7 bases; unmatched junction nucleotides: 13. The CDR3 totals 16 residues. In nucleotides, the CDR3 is TGTGCCAGCAGTCTGACTAGCGGGACGGGTCCGGGTGAGCAGTACTTC. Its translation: CASSLTSGTGPGEQYF. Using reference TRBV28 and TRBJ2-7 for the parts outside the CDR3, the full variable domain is DVKVTQSSRYLVKRTGEKVFLECVQDMDHENMFWYRQDPGLGLRLIYFSYDVKMKEKGDIPEGYSVSREKKERFSLILESASTNQTSMYLCASSLTSGTGPGEQYFGPGTRLTVT.

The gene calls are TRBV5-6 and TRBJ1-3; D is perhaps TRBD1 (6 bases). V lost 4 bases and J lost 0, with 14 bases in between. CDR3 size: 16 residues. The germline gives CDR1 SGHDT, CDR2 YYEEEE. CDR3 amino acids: CASSPTRGSSGNTIYF. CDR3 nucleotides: TGTGCCAGCAGCCCAACGAGGGGGAGCTCTGGAAACACCATATATTTT.

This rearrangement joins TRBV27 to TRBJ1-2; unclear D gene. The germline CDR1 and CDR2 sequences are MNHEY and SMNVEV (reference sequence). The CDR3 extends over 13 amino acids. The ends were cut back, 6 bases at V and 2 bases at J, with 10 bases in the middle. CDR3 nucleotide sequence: TGTGCCAGCAGCATACAACCAAACTATGGCTACACCTTC. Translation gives CASSIQPNYGYTF.

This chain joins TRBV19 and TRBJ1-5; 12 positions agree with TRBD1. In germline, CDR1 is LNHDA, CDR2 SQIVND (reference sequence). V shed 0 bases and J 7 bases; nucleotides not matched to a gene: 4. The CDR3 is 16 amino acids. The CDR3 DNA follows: TGTGCCAGTAGTATAGAGGGGACAGGGGGCCGGCAGCCCCAGCATTTT. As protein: CASSIEGTGGRQPQHF.

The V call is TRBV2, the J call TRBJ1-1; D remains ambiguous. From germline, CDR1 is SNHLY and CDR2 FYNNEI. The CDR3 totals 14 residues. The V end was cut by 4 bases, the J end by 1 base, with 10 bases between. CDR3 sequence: CASSVTTRNTEAFF. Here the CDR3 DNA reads TGTGCCAGCAGTGTGACGACAAGGAACACTGAAGCTTTCTTT.

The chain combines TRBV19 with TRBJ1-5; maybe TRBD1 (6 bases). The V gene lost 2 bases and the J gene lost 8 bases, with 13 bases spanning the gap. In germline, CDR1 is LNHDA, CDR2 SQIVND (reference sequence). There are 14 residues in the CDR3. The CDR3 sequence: CASSIPGQGKPQHF. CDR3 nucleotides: TGTGCCAGTAGTATACCCGGCCAGGGGAAGCCCCAGCATTTT.

The CDR3 is CASILTGGNTGELFF. The CDR3 DNA sequence: TGTGCCAGTATCCTGACAGGGGGGAACACCGGGGAGCTGTTTTTT. The chain employs TRBV19 and TRBJ2-2; 9 nucleotides line up with TRBD1. With V trimmed by 7 bases and J by 1 base, 4 bases remained unmatched. This CDR3 is built from 15 residues. The germline CDR1 and CDR2 sequences are LNHDA and SQIVND (reference sequence). Supplemented by reference TRBV19 and TRBJ2-2, the full variable domain reads DGGITQSPKYLFRKEGQNVTLSCEQNLNHDAMYWYRQDPGQGLRLIYYSQIVNDFQKGDIAEGYSVSREKKESFPLTVTSAQKNPTAFYLCASILTGGNTGELFFGEGSRLTVL.

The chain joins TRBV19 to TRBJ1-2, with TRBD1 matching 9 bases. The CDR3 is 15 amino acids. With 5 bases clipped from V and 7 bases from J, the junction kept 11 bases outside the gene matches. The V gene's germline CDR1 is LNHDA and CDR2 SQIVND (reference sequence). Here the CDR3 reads CASSPRDRASRGYTF. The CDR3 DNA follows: TGTGCCAGTAGTCCTCGGGACAGGGCCTCTCGTGGCTACACCTTC.

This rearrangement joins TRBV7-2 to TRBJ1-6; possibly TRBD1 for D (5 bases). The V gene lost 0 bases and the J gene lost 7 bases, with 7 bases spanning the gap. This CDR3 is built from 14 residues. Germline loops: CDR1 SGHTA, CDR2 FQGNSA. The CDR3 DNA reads TGTGCCAGCAGCTTAGCGACAGAGAATTCACCCCTCCACTTT. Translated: CASSLATENSPLHF. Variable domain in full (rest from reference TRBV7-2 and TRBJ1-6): GAGVSQSPSNKVTEKGKDVELRCDPISGHTALYWYRQSLGQGLEFLIYFQGNSAPDKSGLPSDRFSAERTGGSVSTLTIQRTQQEDSAVYLCASSLATENSPLHFGNGTRLTVT.

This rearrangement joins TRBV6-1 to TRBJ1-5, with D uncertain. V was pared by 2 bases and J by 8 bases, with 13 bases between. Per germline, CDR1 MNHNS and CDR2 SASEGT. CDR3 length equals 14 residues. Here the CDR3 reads CASSETADAEPQHF. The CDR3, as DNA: TGTGCCAGCAGTGAAACAGCGGATGCGGAGCCCCAGCATTTT.

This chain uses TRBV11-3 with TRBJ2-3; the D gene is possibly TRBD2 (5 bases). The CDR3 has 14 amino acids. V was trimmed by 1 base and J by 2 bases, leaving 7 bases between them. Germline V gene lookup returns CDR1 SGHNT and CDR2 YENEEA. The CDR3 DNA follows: TGTGCCAGCAGCTTAGGAGCGGACACAGATACGCAGTATTTT. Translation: CASSLGADTDTQYF.

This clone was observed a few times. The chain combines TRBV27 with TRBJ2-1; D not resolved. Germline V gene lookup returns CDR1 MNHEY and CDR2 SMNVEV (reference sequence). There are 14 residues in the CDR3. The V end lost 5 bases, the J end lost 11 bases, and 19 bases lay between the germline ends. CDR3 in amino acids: CASSPTMSSRKQFF. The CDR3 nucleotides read TGTGCCAGCAGTCCCACCATGAGTTCTAGGAAGCAGTTCTTC.

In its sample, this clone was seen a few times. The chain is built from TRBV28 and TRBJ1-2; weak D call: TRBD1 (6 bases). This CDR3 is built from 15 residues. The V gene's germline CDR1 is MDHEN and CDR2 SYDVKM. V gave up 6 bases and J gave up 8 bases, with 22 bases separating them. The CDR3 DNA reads TGTGCCAGCAGCCCCAGGGGCGCCCGGCCTTTAGGCTACACCTTC. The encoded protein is CASSPRGARPLGYTF.

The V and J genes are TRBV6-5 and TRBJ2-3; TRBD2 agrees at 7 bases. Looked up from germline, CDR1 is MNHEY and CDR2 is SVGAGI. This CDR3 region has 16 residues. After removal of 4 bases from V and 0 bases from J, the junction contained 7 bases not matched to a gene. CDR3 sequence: CASSSPSGTSTDTQYF. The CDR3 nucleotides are TGTGCCAGCAGTTCCCCTAGCGGAACGAGCACAGATACGCAGTATTTT.

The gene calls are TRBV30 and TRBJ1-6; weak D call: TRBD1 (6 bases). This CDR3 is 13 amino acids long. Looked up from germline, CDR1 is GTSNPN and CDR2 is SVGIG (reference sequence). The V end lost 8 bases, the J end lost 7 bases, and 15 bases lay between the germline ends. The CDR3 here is CAATQGLNSPLHF. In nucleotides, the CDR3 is TGTGCCGCGACTCAGGGGCTGAATTCACCCCTCCACTTT.

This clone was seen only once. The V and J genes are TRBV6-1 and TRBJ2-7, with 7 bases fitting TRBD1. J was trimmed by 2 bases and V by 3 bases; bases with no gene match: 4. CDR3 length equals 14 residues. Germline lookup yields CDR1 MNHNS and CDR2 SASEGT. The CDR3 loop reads CASSDTGTAYEQYF. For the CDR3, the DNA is TGTGCCAGCAGTGATACGGGGACAGCCTACGAGCAGTACTTC.

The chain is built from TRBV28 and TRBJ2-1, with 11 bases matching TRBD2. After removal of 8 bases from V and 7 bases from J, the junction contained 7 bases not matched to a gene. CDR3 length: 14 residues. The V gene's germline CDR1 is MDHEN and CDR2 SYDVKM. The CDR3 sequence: CASHSGRGGNEQFF. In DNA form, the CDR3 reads TGTGCCAGCCATAGCGGGAGGGGTGGGAATGAGCAGTTCTTC.

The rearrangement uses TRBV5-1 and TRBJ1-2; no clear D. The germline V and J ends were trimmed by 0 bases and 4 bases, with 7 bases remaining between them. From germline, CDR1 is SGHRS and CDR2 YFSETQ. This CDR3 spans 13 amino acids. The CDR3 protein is CASSLDSLYGYTF. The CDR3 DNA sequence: TGCGCCAGCAGCTTGGACAGCCTCTATGGCTACACCTTC.

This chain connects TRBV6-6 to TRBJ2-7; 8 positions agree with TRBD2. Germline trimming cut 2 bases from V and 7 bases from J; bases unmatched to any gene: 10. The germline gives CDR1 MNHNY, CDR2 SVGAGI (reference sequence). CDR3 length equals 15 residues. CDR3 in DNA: TGTGCCAGCAGTTACACCGCGGGAGGCCCAGGGGAGCAGTACTTC. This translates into CASSYTAGGPGEQYF.

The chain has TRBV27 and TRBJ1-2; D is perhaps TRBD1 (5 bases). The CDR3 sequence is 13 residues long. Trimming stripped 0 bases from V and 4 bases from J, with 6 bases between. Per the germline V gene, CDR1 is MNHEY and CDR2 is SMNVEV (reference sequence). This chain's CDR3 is CASSLSGAYGYTF. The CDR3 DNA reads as TGTGCCAGCAGTTTATCAGGGGCCTATGGCTACACCTTC.

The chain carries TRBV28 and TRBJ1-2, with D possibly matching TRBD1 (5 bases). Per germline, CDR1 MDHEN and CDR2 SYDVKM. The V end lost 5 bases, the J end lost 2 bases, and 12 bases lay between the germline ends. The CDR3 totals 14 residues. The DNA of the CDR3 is TGTGCCAGCAGTCTCCTCGACAGCAACTATGGCTACACCTTC. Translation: CASSLLDSNYGYTF.

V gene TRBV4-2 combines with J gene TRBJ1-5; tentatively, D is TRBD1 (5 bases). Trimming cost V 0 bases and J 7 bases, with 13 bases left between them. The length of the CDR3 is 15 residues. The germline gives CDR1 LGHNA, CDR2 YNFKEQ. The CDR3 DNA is TGTGCCAGCAGCCAAGATTCCCCAGGGCGACAGCCCCAGCATTTT. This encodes CASSQDSPGRQPQHF.

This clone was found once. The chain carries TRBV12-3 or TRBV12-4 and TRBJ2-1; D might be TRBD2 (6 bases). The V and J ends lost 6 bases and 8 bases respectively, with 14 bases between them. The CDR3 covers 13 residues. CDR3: CASSPTGLHEQFF. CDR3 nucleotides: TGTGCCAGCAGCCCAACGGGACTGCATGAGCAGTTCTTC.

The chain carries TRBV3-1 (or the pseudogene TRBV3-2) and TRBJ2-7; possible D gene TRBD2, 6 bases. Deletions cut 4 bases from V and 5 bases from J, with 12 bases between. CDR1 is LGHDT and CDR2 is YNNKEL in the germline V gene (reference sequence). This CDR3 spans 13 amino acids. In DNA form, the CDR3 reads TGTGCCAGCAGCCGAGAGGGACTTAACGAGCAGTACTTC. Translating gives CASSREGLNEQYF.

The CDR3 loop is CASSLARQETQYF. CDR3 nucleotide sequence: TGTGCCAGCAGCTTAGCCAGACAAGAGACCCAGTACTTC. V is TRBV7-2 and J is TRBJ2-5; D not certain. Germline CDR1 is SGHTA and CDR2 is FQGNSA. This CDR3 contains 13 residues. Trimming pared 0 bases from V and 2 bases from J, leaving 4 bases between.